These T cell receptor beta chains were read from a single sample in a study of siplizumab effects on memory and regulatory T cells. Measured with immunoSEQ multiplex PCR; TCRdb has only the in-frame clones, and not every one. This table holds fewer than 120,000 clones, roughly 89% found once. Input material: CD4+ T cells sorted from blood. These receptor sequences come from a human donor in good health. The CDR3 runs from the conserved cysteine through the conserved F or W. Fields, in order: J gene, V gene, clone size, D gene, CDR3 DNA, CDR3 protein. A D gene is named only where the DNA matches it firmly. For some rows the clone size is stated as once, few or many, or as a class when expanded; others skip it.

>TRBJ2-5|TRBV7-9|.|.
TGTGCCAGCAGCTCAATAGGGTTGCAGTTTCGAGAGACCCAGTACTTC
CASSSIGLQFRETQYF
>TRBJ2-1|TRBV10-3|.|TRBD2
TGTGCCACTGGACTAGCGGACTACAATGAGCAGTTCTTC
CATGLADYNEQFF
>TRBJ2-1|TRBV21-1|.|.
TGTGCCAGCAGCGAGGAGTCTAGCGGGGGGAATTGGGCCTACAATGAGCAGTTCTTC
CASSEESSGGNWAYNEQFF
>TRBJ2-2|TRBV11-1|.|.
TGTGCCAGCAGCTCCTTCTCGGTAGCGAACACCGGGGAGCTGTTTTTT
CASSSFSVANTGELFF
>TRBJ1-1|TRBV14|.|.
TGTGCCAGCAGCCACGACAATGGCGGCGTTTCTGAAGCTTTCTTT
CASSHDNGGVSEAFF
>TRBJ2-5|TRBV5-1|.|.
TGCGCCAGCAGCTTGGCCTTCGGGGGAGGAGAGACCCAGTACTTC
CASSLAFGGGETQYF
>TRBJ2-7|TRBV6-5|.|.
TGTGCCAGCAGTTACGGGGGGAGAACCTACGAGCAGTACTTC
CASSYGGRTYEQYF
>TRBJ2-7|TRBV6-6|.|TRBD2
TGTGCCAGCAGGATCCGGGACTATCCGTCCTACGAGCAGTACTTC
CASRIRDYPSYEQYF
>TRBJ1-1|TRBV6-1|.|TRBD1
TGTGCCAGCAGTGTCACAGGGGGCGCGGACACTGAAGCTTTCTTT
CASSVTGGADTEAFF
>TRBJ2-3|TRBV12-5|.|TRBD1
TGTGCTAGTGGTGCTACAGGGGGAGATACGCAGTATTTT
CASGATGGDTQYF
>TRBJ2-5|TRBV25-1|.|.
TGTGCCAGCAGTGAGTTCGCGGGGCAAGAGACCCAGTACTTC
CASSEFAGQETQYF
>TRBJ2-7|TRBV18|.|TRBD2
TGTGCCAGCTCACCCGGGGGGGGCGAGCAGTACTTC
CASSPGGGEQYF
>TRBJ1-5|TRBV7-2|.|.
TGTGCCAGCAGCTTAGCCAGTCGGGATCAGCCCCAGCATTTT
CASSLASRDQPQHF
>TRBJ1-1|TRBV7-2|.|TRBD1
TGTGCCAGCAGCAGGGACAGGAACACTGAAGCTTTCTTT
CASSRDRNTEAFF
>TRBJ2-2|TRBV4-2|.|.
TGTGCCAGCAGCCAAGGGGTGCCGAACACCGGGGAGCTGTTTTTT
CASSQGVPNTGELFF
>TRBJ2-1|TRBV7-3|.|.
TGTGCCAGCAGCTCAGGGTCGTACAATGAGCAGTTCTTC
CASSSGSYNEQFF
>TRBJ2-7|TRBV5-4|.|TRBD1
TGTGCCAGCAGCCTCCCGACAGGGAAGGAGCAGTACTTC
CASSLPTGKEQYF
>TRBJ1-1|TRBV11-1|few|.
TGTGCCAGCAGCCCACACGGGGGGGTGAACACTGAAGCTTTCTTT
CASSPHGGVNTEAFF
>TRBJ2-1|TRBV12-5|.|TRBD1
TGTGCTAGTGGTTTGGTATTGGGTTGGGACAGGACACTCCCGGAGGGCTACAATGAGCAGTTCTTC
CASGLVLGWDRTLPEGYNEQFF
>TRBJ1-4|TRBV5-1|once|TRBD1
TGCGCCAGCAGCATAGGGGGCCAAGAAAAACTGTTTTTT
CASSIGGQEKLFF
>TRBJ2-3|TRBV5-5|.|TRBD1
TGTGCCAGCAGCGAATACACAGGGGGAACAGATACGCAGTATTTT
CASSEYTGGTDTQYF
>TRBJ1-3|TRBV5-1|once|.
TGCGCCAGCAGCCAGGACACGGGAAACACCATATATTTT
CASSQDTGNTIYF
>TRBJ1-1|TRBV7-9|.|TRBD1
TGTGCCAGCAGCTTAGGAGCCGGCAGGGGGCGCACTGAAGCTTTCTTT
CASSLGAGRGRTEAFF
>TRBJ1-5|TRBV29-1|.|.
TGCAGCGTTGCATTGGGTGGCGAAAATCAGCCCCAGCATTTT
CSVALGGENQPQHF
>TRBJ2-5|TRBV18|.|.
TGTGCCAGCTCACCAGGGGGTCGGGAGACCCAGTACTTC
CASSPGGRETQYF
>TRBJ1-1|TRBV6-5|.|TRBD1
TGTGCCAGCAGTTACACGGGACAGCCATATATTGAAGCTTTCTTT
CASSYTGQPYIEAFF
>TRBJ1-1|TRBV5-5|.|.
TGTGCCAGCAGCTTGGAACCAATGAACACTGAAGCTTTCTTT
CASSLEPMNTEAFF
>TRBJ2-2|TRBV21-1|once|.
TGTGCCAGCAGCAAAAAGAACACCGGGGAGCTGTTTTTT
CASSKKNTGELFF
>TRBJ1-1|TRBV19|.|.
TGTGCCAGTCAAGGCCCCCTCAACACTGAAGCTTTCTTT
CASQGPLNTEAFF
>TRBJ1-5|TRBV5-1|.|TRBD1
TGCGCCAGCAGCAGGACAGGACAGGGCAATCAGCCCCAGCATTTT
CASSRTGQGNQPQHF
>TRBJ2-7|TRBV2|.|.
TGTGCCAGCTCCGGGCGGGGGCACTACGAGCAGTACTTC
CASSGRGHYEQYF
>TRBJ1-4|TRBV6-1|.|.
TGTGCCAGCAGTGCAGGGGAACTGGTTGAAAAACTGTTTTTT
CASSAGELVEKLFF
>TRBJ1-5|TRBV7-9|.|TRBD1
TGTGCCAGCAGCCCCGGGACAGGGACTCAGCCCCAGCATTTT
CASSPGTGTQPQHF
>TRBJ2-5|TRBV7-9|few|.
TGTGCCAGCAGCTTGGTGGGGGCGGCTCAAGAGACCCAGTACTTC
CASSLVGAAQETQYF
>TRBJ2-1|TRBV6-1|.|.
TGTGCCAGCAGTGACCTCCGGAGACTACAACAGTTCTTC
CASSDLRRLQQFF
>TRBJ2-3|TRBV7-9|once|.
TGTGCCAGCAGCTTACAGCCTGCTGGACCAGATACGCAGTATTTT
CASSLQPAGPDTQYF
>TRBJ2-3|TRBV5-1|.|TRBD2
TGCGCCAGCAGCCTAGCGGACTACACAGATACGCAGTATTTT
CASSLADYTDTQYF
>TRBJ2-1|TRBV5-1|.|.
TGCGCCAGCAGCTTGAGATCGACAGACTACAATGAGCAGTTCTTC
CASSLRSTDYNEQFF
>TRBJ2-2|TRBV18|.|.
TGTGCCAGCTCACCGGTAGATCCGGGGAACACCGGGGAGCTGTTTTTT
CASSPVDPGNTGELFF
>TRBJ2-3|TRBV4-1|.|.
TGCGCCAGCAGCCAAGGGTACAGGCTCCTGGTCCCAGATACGCAGTATTTT
CASSQGYRLLVPDTQYF
>TRBJ2-7|TRBV4-1|.|.
TGCGCCAGCAGCCAAGATTTGGTCGGAGCACAGGGTTATTACGAGCAGTACTTC
CASSQDLVGAQGYYEQYF
>TRBJ1-2|TRBV4-1|.|TRBD1
TGCGCCAGCAGCCCGACAGGGGCCGGGGGCTATGGCTACACCTTC
CASSPTGAGGYGYTF
>TRBJ1-6|TRBV27|.|.
TGTGCCAGCAGTTTATGGAATACGAATTCACCCCTCCACTTT
CASSLWNTNSPLHF
>TRBJ1-3|TRBV6-5|.|.
TGTGCCAGCAGTTACTCGCTAGGTACCTCTGGAAACACCATATATTTT
CASSYSLGTSGNTIYF
>TRBJ2-5|TRBV30|.|.
TGTGCCTGGACCCCCTTGAGAGAGACCCAGTACTTC
CAWTPLRETQYF
>TRBJ2-7|TRBV10-1|.|.
TGCGCCAGCAGTGTGGGGGTCTCCGAGCAGTACTTC
CASSVGVSEQYF
>TRBJ1-1|TRBV28|once|.
TGTGCCAGCAGTCTTGTCGCGACCACTGAAGCTTTCTTT
CASSLVATTEAFF
>TRBJ1-2|TRBV7-2|.|TRBD1
TGTGCCAGCAGCTCTCGGGACAGCTGGGATGGCTACACCTTC
CASSSRDSWDGYTF
>TRBJ2-1|TRBV6-5|.|.
TGTGCCAGCAGCCGGATCAATGAGCAGTTCTTC
CASSRINEQFF
>TRBJ1-3|TRBV18|.|.
TGTGCCAGCTCACCAAAGGGAACTAACAGAAACACCATATATTTT
CASSPKGTNRNTIYF
>TRBJ2-2|TRBV5-1|.|.
TGCGCCAGCAGCTTGACAGGGTCAAACACCGGGGAGCTGTTTTTT
CASSLTGSNTGELFF
>TRBJ1-3|TRBV4-1|once|.
TGCGCCAGCAGCCAAGAGGGGCAGACTGGAAACACCATATATTTT
CASSQEGQTGNTIYF
>TRBJ2-1|TRBV21-1|.|.
TGTGCCAAATACAATGAGCAGTTCTTC
CAKYNEQFF